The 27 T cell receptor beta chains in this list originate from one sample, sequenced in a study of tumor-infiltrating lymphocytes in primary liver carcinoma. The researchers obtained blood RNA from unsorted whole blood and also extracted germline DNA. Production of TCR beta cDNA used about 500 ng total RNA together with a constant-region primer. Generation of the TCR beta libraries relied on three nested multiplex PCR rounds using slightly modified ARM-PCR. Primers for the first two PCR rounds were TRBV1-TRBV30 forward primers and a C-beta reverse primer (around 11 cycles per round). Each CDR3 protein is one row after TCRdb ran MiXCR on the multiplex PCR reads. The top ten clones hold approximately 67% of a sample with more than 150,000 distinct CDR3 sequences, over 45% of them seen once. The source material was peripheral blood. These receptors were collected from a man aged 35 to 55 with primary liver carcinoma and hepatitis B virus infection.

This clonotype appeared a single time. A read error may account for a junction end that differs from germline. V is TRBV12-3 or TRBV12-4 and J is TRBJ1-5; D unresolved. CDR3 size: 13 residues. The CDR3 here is CASSLASNQAQHF. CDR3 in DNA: TGTGCCAGCAGTTTAGCGAGCAATCAGGCCCAGCATTTT.

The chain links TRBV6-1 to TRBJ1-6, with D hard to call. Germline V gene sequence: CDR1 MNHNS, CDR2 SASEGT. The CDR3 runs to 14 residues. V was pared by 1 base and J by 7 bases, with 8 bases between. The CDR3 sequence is CASSEGTDNSPLHF. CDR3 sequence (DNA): TGTGCCAGCAGTGAAGGGACTGACAATTCACCCCTCCACTTT.

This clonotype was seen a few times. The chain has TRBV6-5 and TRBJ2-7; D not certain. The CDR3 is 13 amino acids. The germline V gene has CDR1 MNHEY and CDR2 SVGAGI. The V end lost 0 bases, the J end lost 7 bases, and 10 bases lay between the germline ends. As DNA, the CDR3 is TGTGCCAGCAGTTACTCGATCGGTTCGGAGCAGTACTTC. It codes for CASSYSIGSEQYF.

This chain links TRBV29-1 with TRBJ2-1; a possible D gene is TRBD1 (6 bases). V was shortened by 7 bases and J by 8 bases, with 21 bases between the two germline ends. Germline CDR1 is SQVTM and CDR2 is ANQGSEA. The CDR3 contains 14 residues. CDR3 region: CSASGASGHYEQFF. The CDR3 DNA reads TGCAGCGCCTCAGGGGCCTCGGGCCACTATGAGCAGTTCTTC.

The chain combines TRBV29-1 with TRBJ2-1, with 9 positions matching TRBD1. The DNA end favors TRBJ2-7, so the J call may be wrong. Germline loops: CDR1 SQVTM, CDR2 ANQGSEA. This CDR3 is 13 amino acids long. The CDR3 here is CSEGTGTSYEQYF. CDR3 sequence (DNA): TGCAGCGAGGGGACAGGGACCTCCTACGAGCAGTACTTC.

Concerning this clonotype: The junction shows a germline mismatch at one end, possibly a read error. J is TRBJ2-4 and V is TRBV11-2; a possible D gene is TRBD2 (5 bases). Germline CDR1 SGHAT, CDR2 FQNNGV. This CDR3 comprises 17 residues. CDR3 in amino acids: CASSLFTGRGAKNIQHF. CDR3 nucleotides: TGTGCCAGCAGCTTATTTACGGGAAGAGGAGCCAAAAACATTCAGCACTTC.

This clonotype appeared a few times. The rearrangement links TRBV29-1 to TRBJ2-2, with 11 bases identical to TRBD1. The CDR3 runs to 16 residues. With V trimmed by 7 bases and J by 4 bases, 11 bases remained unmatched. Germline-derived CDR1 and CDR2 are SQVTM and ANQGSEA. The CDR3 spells CSARHGTGGTTGELFF. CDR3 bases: TGCAGCGCCCGACACGGGACAGGGGGTACCACCGGGGAGCTGTTTTTT.

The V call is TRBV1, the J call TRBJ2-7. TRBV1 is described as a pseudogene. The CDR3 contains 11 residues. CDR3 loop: CTSSLTDLRYF. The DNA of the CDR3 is TGCACCAGCAGCCTGACGGACCTAAGGTACTTC.

The CDR3 loop is CASSQDPSIGVPDEQFF. The CDR3 coding sequence is TGCGCCAGCAGCCAAGATCCCTCTATCGGGGTACCGGATGAGCAGTTCTTC. The gene calls are TRBV4-1 and TRBJ2-1, with a possible D match to TRBD2 (5 bases). Germline CDR1 reads MGHRA; CDR2 reads YSYEKL. The V gene lost 0 bases and the J gene lost 8 bases, with 20 bases spanning the gap. The CDR3 is 17 residues long.

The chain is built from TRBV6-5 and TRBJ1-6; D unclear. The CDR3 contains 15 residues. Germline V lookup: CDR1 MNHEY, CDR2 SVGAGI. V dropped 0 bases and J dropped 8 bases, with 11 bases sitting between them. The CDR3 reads CASSYSWNNYSPLHF. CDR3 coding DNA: TGTGCCAGCAGTTACTCCTGGAACAATTATTCACCCCTCCACTTT.

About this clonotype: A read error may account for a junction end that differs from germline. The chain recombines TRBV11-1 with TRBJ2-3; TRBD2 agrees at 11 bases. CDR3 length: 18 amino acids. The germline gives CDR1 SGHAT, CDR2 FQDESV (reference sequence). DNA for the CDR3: TGTGCCAGCAGCTTTCGACTAGCGGGATCTGCTAGCACAGATACGCGGTATTTT. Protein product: CASSFRLAGSASTDTRYF.

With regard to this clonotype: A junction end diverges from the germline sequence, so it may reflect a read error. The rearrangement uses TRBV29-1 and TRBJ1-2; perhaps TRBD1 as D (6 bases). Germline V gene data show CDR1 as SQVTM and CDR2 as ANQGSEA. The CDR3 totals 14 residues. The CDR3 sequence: CSVLEGVFNYDYTF. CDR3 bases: TGCAGCGTCCTAGAGGGGGTTTTTAACTATGACTACACCTTC.

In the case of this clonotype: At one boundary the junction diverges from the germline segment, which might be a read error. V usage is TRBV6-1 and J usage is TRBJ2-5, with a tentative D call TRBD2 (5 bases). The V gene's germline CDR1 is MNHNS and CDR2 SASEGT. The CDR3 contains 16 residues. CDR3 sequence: CASSEEVAVGWEIQYF. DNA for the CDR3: TGTGCCAGCAGTGAAGAGGTTGCCGTGGGTTGGGAGATCCAGTACTTC.

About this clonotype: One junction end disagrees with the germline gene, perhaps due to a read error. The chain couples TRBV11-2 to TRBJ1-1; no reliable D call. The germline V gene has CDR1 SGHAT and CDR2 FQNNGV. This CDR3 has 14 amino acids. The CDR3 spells CANSFRDLNTEAFF. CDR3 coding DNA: TGTGCCAACAGCTTCCGGGATTTAAACACGGAAGCTTTCTTT.

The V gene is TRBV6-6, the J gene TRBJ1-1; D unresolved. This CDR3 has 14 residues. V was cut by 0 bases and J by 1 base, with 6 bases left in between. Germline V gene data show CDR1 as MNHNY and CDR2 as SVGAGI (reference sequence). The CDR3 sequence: CASSYSFKNTEAFF. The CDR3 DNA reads TGTGCCAGCAGTTACTCGTTCAAGAACACTGAAGCTTTCTTT.

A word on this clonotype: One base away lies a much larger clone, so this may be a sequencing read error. The CDR3 protein is CASSSTSGGPNEQFF. Here the CDR3 DNA reads TGTGCCAGCAGTAGTACTAGCGGGGGTCCGAATGAGCAGTTCTTC. The chain links TRBV6-2 or TRBV6-3 to TRBJ2-1; 11 bases match TRBD2. The CDR3 extends over 15 amino acids. Looked up from germline, CDR1 is MNHEY and CDR2 is SVGEGT. J was trimmed by 7 bases and V by 5 bases; bases with no gene match: 7.

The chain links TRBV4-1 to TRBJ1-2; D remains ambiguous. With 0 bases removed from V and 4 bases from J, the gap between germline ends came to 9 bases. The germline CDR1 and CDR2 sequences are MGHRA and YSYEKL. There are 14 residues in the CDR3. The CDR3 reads CASSQDPRTYGYTF. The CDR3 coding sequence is TGCGCCAGCAGCCAAGATCCGAGGACCTATGGCTACACCTTC.

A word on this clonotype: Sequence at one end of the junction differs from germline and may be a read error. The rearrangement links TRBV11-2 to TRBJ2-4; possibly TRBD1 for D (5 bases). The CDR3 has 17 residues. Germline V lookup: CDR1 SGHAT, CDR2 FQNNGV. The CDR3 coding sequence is TGTGCCAGCAGCTTAGGAGGTCTGGGGCAGGTCAAAAACATTGAATACTTT. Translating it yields CASSLGGLGQVKNIEYF.

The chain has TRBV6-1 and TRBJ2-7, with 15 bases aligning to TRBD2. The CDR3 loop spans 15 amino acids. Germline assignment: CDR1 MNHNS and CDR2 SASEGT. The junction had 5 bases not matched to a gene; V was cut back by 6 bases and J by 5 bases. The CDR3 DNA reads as TGTGCCAGCAGCCATGGACTAGCGGGAGGGAACGAGCAGTACTTC. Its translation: CASSHGLAGGNEQYF.

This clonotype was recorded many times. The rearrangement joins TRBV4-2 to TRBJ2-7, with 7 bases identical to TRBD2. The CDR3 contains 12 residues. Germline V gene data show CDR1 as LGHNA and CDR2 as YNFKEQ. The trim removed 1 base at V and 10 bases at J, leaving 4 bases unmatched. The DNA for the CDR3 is TGTGCCAGCAGCCAAGGGACTAGTCGCCAGTACTTC. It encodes CASSQGTSRQYF.

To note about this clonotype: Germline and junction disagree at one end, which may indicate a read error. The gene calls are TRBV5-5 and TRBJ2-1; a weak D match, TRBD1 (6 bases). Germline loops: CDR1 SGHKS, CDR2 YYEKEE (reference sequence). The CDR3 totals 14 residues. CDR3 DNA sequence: TGTGCCAGCAGCTTGACTAGAGGGGACAATGAGCAGTCCTTC. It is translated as CASSLTRGDNEQSF. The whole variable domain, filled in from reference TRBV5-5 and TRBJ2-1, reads DAGVTQSPTHLIKTRGQQVTLRCSPISGHKSVSWYQQVLGQGPQFIFQYYEKEERGRGNFPDRFSARQFPNYSSELNVNALLLGDSALYLCASSLTRGDNEQSFGPGTRLTVL.

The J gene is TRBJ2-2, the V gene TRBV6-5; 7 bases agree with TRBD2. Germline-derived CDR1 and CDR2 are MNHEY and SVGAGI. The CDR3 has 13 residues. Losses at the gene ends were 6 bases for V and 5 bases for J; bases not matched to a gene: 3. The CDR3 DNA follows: TGTGCCAGCAGAGGGAGGGAAACCGGGGAGCTGTTTTTT. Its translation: CASRGRETGELFF.

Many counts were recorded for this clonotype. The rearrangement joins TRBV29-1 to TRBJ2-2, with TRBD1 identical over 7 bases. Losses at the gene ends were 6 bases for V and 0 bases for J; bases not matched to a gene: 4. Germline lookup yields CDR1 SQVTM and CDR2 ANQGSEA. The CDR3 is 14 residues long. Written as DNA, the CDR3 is TGCAGCGTCGGGACAGCCTCGAACACCGGGGAGCTGTTTTTT. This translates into CSVGTASNTGELFF.

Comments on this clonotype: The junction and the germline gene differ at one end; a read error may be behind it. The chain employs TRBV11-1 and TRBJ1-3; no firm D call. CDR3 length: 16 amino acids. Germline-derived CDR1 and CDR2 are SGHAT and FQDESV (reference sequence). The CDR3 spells CASSSGGFSSGNSIYF. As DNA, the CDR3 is TGTGCCAGCAGTTCTGGCGGATTTTCCTCTGGAAACTCCATATATTTT.

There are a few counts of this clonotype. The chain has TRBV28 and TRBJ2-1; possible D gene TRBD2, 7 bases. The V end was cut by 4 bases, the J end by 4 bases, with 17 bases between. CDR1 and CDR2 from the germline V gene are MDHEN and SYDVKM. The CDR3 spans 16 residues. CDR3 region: CASSSTRGGQYNEQFF. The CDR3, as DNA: TGTGCCAGCAGTTCAACTAGGGGGGGGCAATACAATGAGCAGTTCTTC.

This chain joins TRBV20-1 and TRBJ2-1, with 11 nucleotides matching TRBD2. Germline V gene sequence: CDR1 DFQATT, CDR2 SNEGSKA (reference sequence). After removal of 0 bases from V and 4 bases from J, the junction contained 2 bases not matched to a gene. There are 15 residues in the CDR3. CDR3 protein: CSARDPSGGYNEQFF. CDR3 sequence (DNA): TGCAGTGCTAGAGATCCTAGCGGGGGGTACAATGAGCAGTTCTTC.

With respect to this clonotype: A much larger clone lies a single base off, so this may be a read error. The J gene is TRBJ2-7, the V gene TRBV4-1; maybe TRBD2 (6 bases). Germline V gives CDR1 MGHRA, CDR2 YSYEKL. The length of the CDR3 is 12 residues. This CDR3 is CASSQGEDERYF. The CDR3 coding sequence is TGCGCCAGCAGCCAAGGGGAGGACGAGCGGTACTTC.